Listed below are T cell receptor beta chains from one sample, sequenced in a study of blood T cells in healthy people across ages. TCRdb re-derived calls from the 5' RACE reads in MiXCR, one entry per CDR3 protein. There are 1.5 million to 2 million distinct CDR3 sequences in the sample; 49% occur only once, and over 2% lies in the top ten. The specimen sequenced was blood. These receptors all stem from a woman between 35 and 50 years old in good health. CDR3s include the opening cysteine and the closing phenylalanine or tryptophan. A D gene is named only where the DNA matches it firmly. For some rows the clone size is stated as once, few or many, or as a class when expanded; others skip it.

cdr3_aa	cdr3_nt	j_call	v_call	clone_size	d_call
CASSYSWSSNTEAFF	TGTGCCAGCAGTTACTCGTGGAGCTCGAACACTGAAGCTTTCTTT	TRBJ1-1	TRBV6-2/TRBV6-3	-	-
CASSEEVSIAGYNEQFF	TGTGCCAGCAGCGAGGAAGTTAGTATAGCGGGTTACAATGAGCAGTTCTTC	TRBJ2-1	TRBV2	-	TRBD2
CASSPSRGYYEQYF	TGTGCCAGCTCACCGTCGAGGGGCTACTACGAGCAGTACTTC	TRBJ2-7	TRBV18	-	-
CSVTGRGGTDTQYF	TGCAGCGTCACAGGGCGCGGGGGCACAGATACGCAGTATTTT	TRBJ2-3	TRBV29-1	few	-
CASSQEGSWETQYF	TGCGCCAGCAGCCAAGAAGGCAGTTGGGAGACCCAGTACTTC	TRBJ2-5	TRBV4-3	-	-
CASSITLRRETQYF	TGTGCCAGCAGTATTACCCTTCGGAGGGAGACCCAGTACTTC	TRBJ2-5	TRBV28	-	-
CASSLGLGGGGSNEKLFF	TGCGCCAGCAGCTTGGGGCTCGGGGGTGGAGGATCTAATGAAAAACTGTTTTTT	TRBJ1-4	TRBV5-1	-	-
CSARRGTGELFF	TGCAGTGCTAGACGCGGCACCGGGGAGCTGTTTTTT	TRBJ2-2	TRBV20-1	-	-
CASSPLAGTRETQYF	TGTGCCAGCAGCCCCTTAGCGGGGACCCGGGAGACCCAGTACTTC	TRBJ2-5	TRBV6-2/TRBV6-3	few	TRBD2
CASSVDSLYEQYF	TGCGCCAGTTCAGTGGACAGCCTGTACGAGCAGTACTTC	TRBJ2-7	TRBV5-1	-	-
CASSWTGGEGEYNEQYF	TGCGCCAGCAGCTGGACAGGGGGCGAGGGAGAATACAATGAGCAGTACTTC	TRBJ2-7	TRBV5-1	-	TRBD1
CASSPVGTSPSTDTQYF	TGTGCCAGCAGCCCCGTGGGGACTAGCCCTAGCACAGATACGCAGTATTTT	TRBJ2-3	TRBV14	-	TRBD2
CAISQLAGTEETQYF	TGTGCCATCAGCCAGCTAGCGGGGACCGAAGAGACCCAGTACTTC	TRBJ2-5	TRBV10-3	few	TRBD2
CASSPRTALGEQYF	TGTGCCAGCAGCCCTAGGACAGCTTTGGGGGAGCAGTACTTC	TRBJ2-7	TRBV9	-	-
CASTETGGAQYF	TGTGCCAGCACCGAAACCGGGGGGGCGCAGTACTTC	TRBJ2-4	TRBV12-3/TRBV12-4	-	TRBD2
CASEALAGGPYEQYF	TGTGCCAGCGAAGCTCTAGCGGGGGGTCCCTACGAGCAGTACTTC	TRBJ2-7	TRBV6-6	-	TRBD2
CASSVRGLAGELSYNEQFF	TGCGCCAGCAGCGTGAGGGGACTAGCGGGGGAACTTTCCTACAATGAGCAGTTCTTC	TRBJ2-1	TRBV5-1	-	TRBD2
CASQKSSYNEQFF	TGTGCCAGCCAAAAGAGCTCCTACAATGAGCAGTTCTTC	TRBJ2-1	TRBV6-2/TRBV6-3	-	-
CASSYHGPTSGGTDTQYF	TGTGCCAGCAGTTATCACGGGCCGACTAGCGGGGGCACAGATACGCAGTATTTT	TRBJ2-3	TRBV6-2/TRBV6-3	few	TRBD2
CASSDRGTGANVLTF	TGTGCCAGCAGCGATAGGGGAACTGGGGCCAACGTCCTGACTTTC	TRBJ2-6	TRBV7-6	-	-
CANSQAGRTDTQYF	TGTGCCAACAGCCAAGCGGGACGCACAGATACGCAGTATTTT	TRBJ2-3	TRBV13	-	TRBD2
CATSRGGNRAATEAFF	TGTGCCACCAGCAGAGGGGGGAACAGGGCGGCCACTGAAGCTTTCTTT	TRBJ1-1	TRBV15	-	-
CASSLEGGFLETQYF	TGTGCCAGCAGCTTAGAGGGTGGGTTTCTCGAGACCCAGTACTTC	TRBJ2-5	TRBV7-2	few	-
CASSPGQGARETQYF	TGCGCCAGCAGCCCCGGACAGGGGGCTAGGGAGACCCAGTACTTC	TRBJ2-5	TRBV18	few	TRBD1
CASSLARDDEQFF	TGTGCCAGCAGCTTAGCGAGAGATGATGAGCAGTTCTTC	TRBJ2-1	TRBV7-2	few	-
CASSSSETGLAKNIQYF	TGCGCCAGCAGCAGTTCTGAGACAGGCCTAGCCAAAAACATTCAGTACTTC	TRBJ2-4	TRBV23-1	-	-
CASSQTRQQETQYF	TGTGCCAGCAGCCAAACCCGACAGCAAGAGACCCAGTACTTC	TRBJ2-5	TRBV7-2	-	-
CASSLTPLYNEQFF	TGTGCCAGCAGTTTGACCCCCCTCTACAATGAGCAGTTCTTC	TRBJ2-1	TRBV28	few	-
CSVEDRTVAYEQYF	TGCAGCGTTGAAGATCGGACAGTAGCCTACGAGCAGTACTTC	TRBJ2-7	TRBV29-1	many	-
CSAGLRGWTDTQYF	TGCAGTGCTGGACTCAGGGGGTGGACAGATACGCAGTATTTT	TRBJ2-3	TRBV20-1	few	TRBD1
CASSLGTDLTYEQYF	TGTGCCAGCAGTTTGGGGACGGATCTAACTTACGAGCAGTACTTC	TRBJ2-7	TRBV27	few	-
CASSTRDLNTEAFF	TGTGCCAGCAGTACCAGGGATCTGAACACTGAAGCTTTCTTT	TRBJ1-1	TRBV6-6	-	-
CSASFQADTQYF	TGCAGTGCTAGCTTCCAGGCAGATACGCAGTATTTT	TRBJ2-3	TRBV20-1	-	-
CSAPTGGLGWYNEQFF	TGCAGTGCCCCTACAGGGGGCTTGGGTTGGTACAATGAGCAGTTCTTC	TRBJ2-1	TRBV20-1	-	TRBD1
CSAIPGTRHEETQYF	TGCAGTGCTATACCGGGGACTAGGCATGAAGAGACCCAGTACTTC	TRBJ2-5	TRBV20-1	-	TRBD2
CASGLRGRVKQPQHF	TGTGCTAGTGGTTTGCGGGGTCGGGTTAAGCAGCCCCAGCATTTT	TRBJ1-5	TRBV12-5	-	-
CSARATGNQPQHF	TGCAGTGCTAGAGCTACGGGCAATCAGCCCCAGCATTTT	TRBJ1-5	TRBV20-1	-	-
CGGGSSYNSPLHF	TGTGGGGGGGGGAGCTCCTATAATTCACCCCTCCACTTT	TRBJ1-6	TRBV6-6	-	-
CASSSEGTGNEQFF	TGCGCCAGCAGCTCGGAAGGGACAGGCAATGAGCAGTTCTTC	TRBJ2-1	TRBV5-1	few	TRBD1
CASSLSGGSGETQYF	TGTGCCAGCAGTCTAAGCGGGGGTTCCGGTGAGACCCAGTACTTC	TRBJ2-5	TRBV27	-	TRBD2
CASSPYQGGLETQYF	TGTGCCAGCAGCCCCTACCAAGGGGGGCTAGAGACCCAGTACTTC	TRBJ2-5	TRBV28	few	-
CASSEQGTRTDTQYF	TGTGCCAGCAGTGAACAAGGGACCCGGACAGATACGCAGTATTTT	TRBJ2-3	TRBV25-1	few	-
CASTKGAYNEQYF	TGTGCCAGCACCAAGGGGGCCTACAATGAGCAGTACTTC	TRBJ2-5	TRBV28	-	TRBD1
CSVLGFSGDTQYF	TGCAGCGTCCTGGGCTTTTCGGGAGATACGCAGTATTTT	TRBJ2-3	TRBV29-1	-	-
CASSFFSSGGLTDTQYF	TGTGCCAGCAGCTTCTTTTCTAGCGGGGGGCTGACAGATACGCAGTATTTT	TRBJ2-3	TRBV7-2	-	TRBD2
CASSQGSSGADTQYF	TGCGCCAGCAGCCAAGGGTCCAGCGGGGCCGATACGCAGTATTTT	TRBJ2-3	TRBV4-3	-	TRBD2